What follows is one T cell receptor beta chain and its context. The antigen is unknown. The length of the CDR3 is 14 residues. Germline CDR1 is KGHDR and CDR2 is SFDVKD. With V trimmed by 9 bases and J by 2 bases, 8 bases remained unmatched. The entry originates in a study of vaccination effects on CD4 cells after COVID-19. Antigen-specific CD4+ T cell clonotypes were called by their expansion after viral peptide-pool culture in ViraFEST. Subsequent to a culture period of about ten days, CD4+ T cells were isolated. BNT162b2 vaccine or mRNA-1273 vaccine was given to participants in two doses. Half-medium replacement with IL-2 medium occurred on days 3 and 7. Generated by immunoSEQ multiplex PCR, the TCRdb table keeps only in-frame clones and is missing some. The sample shows around 24,000 clones, over 75% of them seen only once.

Sequences were derived from CD4+ T cells from PBMCs cultured with HCoV-NL63 spike peptides, sampled after COVID-19 vaccination. This chain connects TRBV24-1 to TRBJ2-5, with TRBD2 matching over 7 bases. The sequence came from a human donor who received a COVID-19 vaccine. Here the CDR3 DNA reads TGTGCCACCGCTCCGGGGGGAACGCAAGAGACCCAGTACTTC. Translating gives CATAPGGTQETQYF.